The entry below gives a single TCR beta chain sequence along with its context. Within the sample, other DNA sequences also encode this same CDR3. This record belongs to a study of shared clonotypes between healthy human individuals. Each sorted subset replicate got 200 ng genomic DNA, 25,000 to 30,000 genomes. Here immunoSEQ multiplex PCR was the method, and the copy in TCRdb shows in-frame clones only, minus some. Of about 2 million clones listed, about 95% are singletons. The germline CDR1 and CDR2 sequences are LGHNA and YSLEER. The trim removed 3 bases at V and 4 bases at J, leaving 6 bases unmatched. The CDR3 totals 15 residues. CD45RO-negative CD8 cells positively selected for CCR7 made up the naive population, which excluded terminally differentiated effector memory CD45RA+ cells.

The rearrangement uses TRBV4-3 and TRBJ1-1, with 9 bases lining up with TRBD1. Input material: naive CD8+ T cells sorted from blood. This receptor was taken from a man in his late teens or twenties in good health. CDR3 loop: CASSQDRGLGTEAFF. CDR3 sequence (DNA): TGCGCCAGCAGCCAGGACAGGGGTTTGGGCACTGAAGCTTTCTTT.